This T cell receptor (beta chain) was obtained from a study of sequential checkpoint blockade in melanoma. About the research overall: Maintenance nivolumab came after either treatment sequence.

Only in-frame clones appear in the TCRdb table, and some are missing; sequencing was by immunoSEQ multiplex PCR. The sample lists approximately 5,200 clones; around three quarters were seen once. The sample's treatment: randomized to nivolumab then ipilimumab (arm A) or the reverse (arm B). From thawed PBMCs, live CD3+CD8+ cells negative for CD19 and CD56 were sorted. V was cut by 0 bases and J by 6 bases, with 13 bases left in between. Per germline, CDR1 SGHRS and CDR2 YFSETQ. CDR3 length: 15 residues. This clone appeared a single time. The V call is TRBV5-1, the J call TRBJ2-1, with TRBD2 as a possible D gene (6 bases). The starting material was CD8+ T cells sorted from blood (inferred from file names), obtained from a patient given nivolumab and ipilimumab in sequence. The TCR sequence derives from a human donor with melanoma. The CDR3 DNA is TGCGCCAGCAGCTTGGATAGCGGCGACGGCAATGAGCAGTTCTTC. Translating it yields CASSLDSGDGNEQFF. The whole variable domain, remainder taken from reference TRBV5-1 and TRBJ2-1, is KAGVTQTPRYLIKTRGQQVTLSCSPISGHRSVSWYQQTPGQGLQFLFEYFSETQRNKGNFPGRFSGRQFSNSRSEMNVSTLELGDSALYLCASSLDSGDGNEQFFGPGTRLTVL.